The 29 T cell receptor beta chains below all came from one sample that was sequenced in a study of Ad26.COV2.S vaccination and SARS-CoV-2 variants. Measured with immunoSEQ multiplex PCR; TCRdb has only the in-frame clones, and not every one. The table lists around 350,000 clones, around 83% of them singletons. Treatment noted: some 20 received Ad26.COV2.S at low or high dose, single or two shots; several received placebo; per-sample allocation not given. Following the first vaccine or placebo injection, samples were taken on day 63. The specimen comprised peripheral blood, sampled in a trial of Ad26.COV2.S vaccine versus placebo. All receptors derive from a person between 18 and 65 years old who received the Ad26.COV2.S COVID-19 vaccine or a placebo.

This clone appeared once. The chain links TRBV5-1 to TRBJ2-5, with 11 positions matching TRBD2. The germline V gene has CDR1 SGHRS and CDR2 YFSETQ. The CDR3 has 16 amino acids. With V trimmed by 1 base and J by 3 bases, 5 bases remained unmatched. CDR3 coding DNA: TGCGCCAGCAGCTTGACAGGGACTAGCGGTGAAGAGACCCAGTACTTC. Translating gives CASSLTGTSGEETQYF.

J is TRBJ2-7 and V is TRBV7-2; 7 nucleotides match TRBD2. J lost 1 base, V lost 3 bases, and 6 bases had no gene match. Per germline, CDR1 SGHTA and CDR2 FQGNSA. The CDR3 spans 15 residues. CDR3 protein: CASSLDGRFSYEQYF. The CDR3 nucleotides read TGTGCCAGCAGCTTGGACGGGAGGTTTTCCTACGAGCAGTACTTC. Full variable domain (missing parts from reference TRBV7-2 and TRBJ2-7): GAGVSQSPSNKVTEKGKDVELRCDPISGHTALYWYRQSLGQGLEFLIYFQGNSAPDKSGLPSDRFSAERTGGSVSTLTIQRTQQEDSAVYLCASSLDGRFSYEQYFGPGTRLTVT.

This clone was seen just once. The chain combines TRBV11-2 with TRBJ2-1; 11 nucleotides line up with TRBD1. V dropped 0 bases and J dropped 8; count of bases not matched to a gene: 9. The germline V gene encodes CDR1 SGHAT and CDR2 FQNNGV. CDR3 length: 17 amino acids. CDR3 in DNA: TGTGCCAGCAGCTTAGATAGGACAGGGGGCGGGATCCATGAGCAGTTCTTC. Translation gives CASSLDRTGGGIHEQFF.

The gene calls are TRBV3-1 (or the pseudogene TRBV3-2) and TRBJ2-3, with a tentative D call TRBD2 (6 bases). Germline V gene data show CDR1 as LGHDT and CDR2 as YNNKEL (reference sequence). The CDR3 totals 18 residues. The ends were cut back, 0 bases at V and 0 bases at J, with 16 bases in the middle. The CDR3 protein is CASSQDLGGRVSTDTQYF. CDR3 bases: TGTGCCAGCAGCCAAGATTTGGGAGGACGGGTTAGCACAGATACGCAGTATTTT.

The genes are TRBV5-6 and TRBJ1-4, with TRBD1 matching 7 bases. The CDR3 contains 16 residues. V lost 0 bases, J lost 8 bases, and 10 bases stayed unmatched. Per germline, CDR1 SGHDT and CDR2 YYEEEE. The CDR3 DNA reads TGTGCCAGCAGCTTGGGGAGACAGGGCTACGTGGAAAAACTGTTTTTT. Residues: CASSLGRQGYVEKLFF.

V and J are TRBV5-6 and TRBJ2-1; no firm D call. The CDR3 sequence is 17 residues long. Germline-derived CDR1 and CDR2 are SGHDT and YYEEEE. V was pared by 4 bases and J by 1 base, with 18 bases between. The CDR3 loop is CASSLRFQATSYNEQFF. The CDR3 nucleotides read TGTGCCAGCAGCCTCCGCTTCCAAGCGACTTCCTACAATGAGCAGTTCTTC. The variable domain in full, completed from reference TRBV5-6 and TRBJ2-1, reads DAGVTQSPTHLIKTRGQQVTLRCSPKSGHDTVSWYQQALGQGPQFIFQYYEEEERQRGNFPDRFSGHQFPNYSSELNVNALLLGDSALYLCASSLRFQATSYNEQFFGPGTRLTVL.

The CDR3 DNA reads TGTGCCACCGCTGAAAGCGGGAGTTCTTACAATGAGCAGTTCTTC. It encodes CATAESGSSYNEQFF. The V call is TRBV24-1, the J call TRBJ2-1, with 8 bases matching TRBD2. Germline V gene sequence: CDR1 KGHDR, CDR2 SFDVKD. The CDR3 consists of 15 residues. The junction had 10 bases not matched to a gene; V was cut back by 9 bases and J by 4 bases.

This chain's CDR3 is CASSEGSLEKLFF. The CDR3 region has the DNA TGTGCCAGCAGTGAGGGGAGTCTAGAAAAACTGTTTTTT. The chain employs TRBV25-1 and TRBJ1-4; D unclear. Germline V gene data show CDR1 as MGHDK and CDR2 as SYGVNS. Trimming removed 3 bases from V and 8 bases from J, with 10 bases in between. The CDR3 contains 13 residues.

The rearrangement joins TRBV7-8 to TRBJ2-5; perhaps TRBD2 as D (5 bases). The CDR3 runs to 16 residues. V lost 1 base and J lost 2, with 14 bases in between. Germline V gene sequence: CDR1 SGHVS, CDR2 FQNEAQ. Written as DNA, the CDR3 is TGTGCCAGCAGCTTAGTGGTTACGGGGTATCAAGAGACCCAGTACTTC. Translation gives CASSLVVTGYQETQYF.

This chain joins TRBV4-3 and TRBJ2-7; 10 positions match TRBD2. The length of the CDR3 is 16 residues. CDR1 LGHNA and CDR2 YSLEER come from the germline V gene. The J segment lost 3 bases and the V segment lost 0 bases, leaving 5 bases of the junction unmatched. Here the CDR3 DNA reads TGCGCCAGCAGCCAAGAGGCTAGCGGGAGTGGCTACGAGCAGTACTTC. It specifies CASSQEASGSGYEQYF.

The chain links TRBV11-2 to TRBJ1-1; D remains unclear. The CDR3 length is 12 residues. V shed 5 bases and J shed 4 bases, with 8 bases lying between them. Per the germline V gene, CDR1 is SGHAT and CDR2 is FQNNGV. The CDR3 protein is CASSIGRTEAFF. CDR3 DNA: TGTGCCAGCAGCATAGGACGCACTGAAGCTTTCTTT.

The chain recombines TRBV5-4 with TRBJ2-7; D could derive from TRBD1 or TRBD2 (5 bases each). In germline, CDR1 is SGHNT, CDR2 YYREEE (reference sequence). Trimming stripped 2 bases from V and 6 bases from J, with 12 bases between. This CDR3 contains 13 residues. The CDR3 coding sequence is TGTGCCAGCAGCTTCCAGGGAGAGGGCGAGCAGTACTTC. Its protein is CASSFQGEGEQYF.

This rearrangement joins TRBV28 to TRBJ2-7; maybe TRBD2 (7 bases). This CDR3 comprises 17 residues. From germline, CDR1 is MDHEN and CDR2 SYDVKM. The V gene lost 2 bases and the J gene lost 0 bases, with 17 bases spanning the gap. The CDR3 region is CASSLREGGGSSYEQYF. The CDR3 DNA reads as TGTGCCAGCAGTTTAAGGGAGGGCGGGGGCAGCTCCTACGAGCAGTACTTC.

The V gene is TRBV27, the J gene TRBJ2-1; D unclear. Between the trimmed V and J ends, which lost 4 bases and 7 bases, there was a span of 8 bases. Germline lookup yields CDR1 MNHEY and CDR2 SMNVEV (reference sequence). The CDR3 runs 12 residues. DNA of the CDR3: TGTGCCAGCAGTTCCCCCCCGAATGAGCAGTTCTTC. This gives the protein CASSSPPNEQFF.

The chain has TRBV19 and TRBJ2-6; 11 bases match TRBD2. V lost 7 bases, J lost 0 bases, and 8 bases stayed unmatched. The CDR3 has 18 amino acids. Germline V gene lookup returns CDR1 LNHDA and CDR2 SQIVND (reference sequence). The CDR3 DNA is TGTGCCAGTACTCTAGGGACTAGCGGAATCTCTGGGGCCAACGTCCTGACTTTC. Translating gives CASTLGTSGISGANVLTF.

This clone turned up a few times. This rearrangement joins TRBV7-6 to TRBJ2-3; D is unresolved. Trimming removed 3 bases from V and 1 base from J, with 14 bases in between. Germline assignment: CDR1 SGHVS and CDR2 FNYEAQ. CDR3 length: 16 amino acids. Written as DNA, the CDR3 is TGTGCCAGCAGCTTCAGTGTCTTTGGGGGCACAGATACGCAGTATTTT. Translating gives CASSFSVFGGTDTQYF.

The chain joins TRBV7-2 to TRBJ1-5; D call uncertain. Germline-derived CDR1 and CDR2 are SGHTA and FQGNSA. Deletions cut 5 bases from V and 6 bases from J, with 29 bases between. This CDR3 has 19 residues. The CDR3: CASSPTTPGRVLVGQPQHF. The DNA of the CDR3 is TGTGCCAGCAGCCCAACAACCCCGGGGAGGGTTTTGGTTGGTCAGCCCCAGCATTTT.

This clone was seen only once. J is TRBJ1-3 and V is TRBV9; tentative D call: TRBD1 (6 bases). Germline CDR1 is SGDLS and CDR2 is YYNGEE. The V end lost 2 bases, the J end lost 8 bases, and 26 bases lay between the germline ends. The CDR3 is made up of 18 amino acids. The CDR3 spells CASSVREPDRLQGDTIYF. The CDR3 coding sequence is TGTGCCAGCAGCGTGCGGGAACCCGACAGGCTGCAGGGAGACACCATATATTTT.

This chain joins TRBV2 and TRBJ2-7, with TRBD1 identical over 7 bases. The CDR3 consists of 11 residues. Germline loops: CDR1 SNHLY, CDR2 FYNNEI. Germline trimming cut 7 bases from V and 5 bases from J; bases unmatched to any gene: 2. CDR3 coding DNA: TGTGCCAGCATGACAGGGCACGAGCAGTACTTC. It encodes CASMTGHEQYF.

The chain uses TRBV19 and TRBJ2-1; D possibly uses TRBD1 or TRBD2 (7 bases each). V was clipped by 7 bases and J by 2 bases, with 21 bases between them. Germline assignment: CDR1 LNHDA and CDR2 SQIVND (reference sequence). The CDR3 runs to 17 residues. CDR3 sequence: CASKKTVQGGAYNEQFF. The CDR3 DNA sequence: TGTGCCAGTAAAAAAACCGTCCAGGGGGGGGCCTACAATGAGCAGTTCTTC.

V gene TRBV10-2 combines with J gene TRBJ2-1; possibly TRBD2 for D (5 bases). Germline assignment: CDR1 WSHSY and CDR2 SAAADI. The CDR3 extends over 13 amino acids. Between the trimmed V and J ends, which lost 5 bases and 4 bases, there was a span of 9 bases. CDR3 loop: CASSQGLYNEQFF. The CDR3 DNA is TGCGCCAGCAGTCAAGGACTGTACAATGAGCAGTTCTTC.

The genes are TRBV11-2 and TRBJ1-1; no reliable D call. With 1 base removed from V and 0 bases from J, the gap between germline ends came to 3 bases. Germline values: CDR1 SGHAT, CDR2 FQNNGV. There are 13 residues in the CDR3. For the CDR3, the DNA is TGTGCCAGCAGCTTAGGCATGAACACTGAAGCTTTCTTT. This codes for CASSLGMNTEAFF.

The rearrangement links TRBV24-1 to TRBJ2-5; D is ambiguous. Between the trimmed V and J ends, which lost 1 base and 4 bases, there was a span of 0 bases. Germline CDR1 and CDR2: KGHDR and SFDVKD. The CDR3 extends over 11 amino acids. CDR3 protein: CATSDLETQYF. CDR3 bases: TGTGCCACCAGTGATTTAGAGACCCAGTACTTC.

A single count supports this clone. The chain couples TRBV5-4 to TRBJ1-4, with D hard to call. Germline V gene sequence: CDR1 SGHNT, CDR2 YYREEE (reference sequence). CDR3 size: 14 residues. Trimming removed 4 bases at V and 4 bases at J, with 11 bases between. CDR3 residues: CASSTDRGNEKLFF. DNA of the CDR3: TGTGCCAGCAGCACGGATCGGGGTAATGAAAAACTGTTTTTT.

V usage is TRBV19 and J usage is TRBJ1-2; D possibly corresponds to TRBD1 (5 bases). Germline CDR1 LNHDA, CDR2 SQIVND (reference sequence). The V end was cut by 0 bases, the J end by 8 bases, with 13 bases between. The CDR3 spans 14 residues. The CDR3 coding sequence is TGTGCCAGTAGTATAGAGCAGGGAGGCTTGGGCTACACCTTC. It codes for CASSIEQGGLGYTF. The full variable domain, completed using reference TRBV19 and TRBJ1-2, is DGGITQSPKYLFRKEGQNVTLSCEQNLNHDAMYWYRQDPGQGLRLIYYSQIVNDFQKGDIAEGYSVSREKKESFPLTVTSAQKNPTAFYLCASSIEQGGLGYTFGSGTRLTVV.

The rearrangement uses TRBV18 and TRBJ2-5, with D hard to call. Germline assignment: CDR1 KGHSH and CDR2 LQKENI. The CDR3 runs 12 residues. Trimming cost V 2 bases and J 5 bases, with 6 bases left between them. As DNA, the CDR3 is TGTGCCAGCTCACCAGGGTTGGAGACCCAGTACTTC. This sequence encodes CASSPGLETQYF. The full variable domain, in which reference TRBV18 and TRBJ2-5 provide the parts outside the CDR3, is NAGVMQNPRHLVRRRGQEARLRCSPMKGHSHVYWYRQLPEEGLKFMVYLQKENIIDESGMPKERFSAEFPKEGPSILRIQQVVRGDSAAYFCASSPGLETQYFGPGTRLLVL.

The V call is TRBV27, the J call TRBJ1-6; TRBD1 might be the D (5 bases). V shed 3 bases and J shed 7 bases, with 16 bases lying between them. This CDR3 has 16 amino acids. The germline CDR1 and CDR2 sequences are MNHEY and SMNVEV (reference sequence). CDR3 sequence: CASSFPPTGKNSPLHF. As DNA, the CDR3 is TGTGCCAGCAGTTTCCCCCCCACAGGAAAAAATTCACCCCTCCACTTT.

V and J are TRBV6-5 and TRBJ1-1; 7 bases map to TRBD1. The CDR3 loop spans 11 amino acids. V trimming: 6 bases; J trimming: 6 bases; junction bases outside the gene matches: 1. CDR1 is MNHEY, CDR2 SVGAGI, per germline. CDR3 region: CASSRGSEAFF. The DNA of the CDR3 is TGTGCCAGCAGCAGGGGGTCTGAAGCTTTCTTT.

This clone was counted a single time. Here the CDR3 reads CASFTDGNTEAFF. The CDR3 nucleotides read TGCGCCAGCTTTACGGATGGGAACACTGAAGCTTTCTTT. The chain recombines TRBV5-1 with TRBJ1-1, with no clear D. CDR1 and CDR2 from the germline V gene are SGHRS and YFSETQ. V was cut by 7 bases and J by 1 base, with 11 bases left in between. The CDR3 contains 13 residues. The entire variable domain, with the rest obtained from reference TRBV5-1 and TRBJ1-1, is as follows: KAGVTQTPRYLIKTRGQQVTLSCSPISGHRSVSWYQQTPGQGLQFLFEYFSETQRNKGNFPGRFSGRQFSNSRSEMNVSTLELGDSALYLCASFTDGNTEAFFGQGTRLTVV.